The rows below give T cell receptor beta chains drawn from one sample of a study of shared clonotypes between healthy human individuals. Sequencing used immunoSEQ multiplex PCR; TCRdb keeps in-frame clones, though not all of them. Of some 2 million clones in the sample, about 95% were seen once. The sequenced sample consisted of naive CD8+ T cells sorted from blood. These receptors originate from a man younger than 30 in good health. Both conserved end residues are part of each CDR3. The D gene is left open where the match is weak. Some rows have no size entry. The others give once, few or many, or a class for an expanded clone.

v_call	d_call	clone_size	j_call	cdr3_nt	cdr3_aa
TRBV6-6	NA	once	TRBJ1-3	TGTGCCAGCAGCCTAGACTGGAGCTCTGGAAACACCATATATTTT	CASSLDWSSGNTIYF
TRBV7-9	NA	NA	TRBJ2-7	TGTGCCAGCAGCTTAGTACGCGCCTCATACTCCTACGAGCAGTACTTC	CASSLVRASYSYEQYF
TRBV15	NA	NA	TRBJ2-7	TGTGCCACCAGCCAACAGGGTAATTCGGCTTACGAGCAGTACTTC	CATSQQGNSAYEQYF
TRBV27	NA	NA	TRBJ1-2	TGTGCCAGCAGTTATAGGGCAGTGGACGTCGTTGGTGGCTACACCTTC	CASSYRAVDVVGGYTF
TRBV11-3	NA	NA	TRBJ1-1	TGTGCCAGCAGCTTAGACCTGAACACTGAAGCTTTCTTT	CASSLDLNTEAFF
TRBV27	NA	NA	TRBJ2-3	TGTGCCAGCAGTTCCAGGTTTAACACAGATACGCAGTATTTT	CASSSRFNTDTQYF
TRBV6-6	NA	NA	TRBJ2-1	TGTGCCAGCCTTGGAGGGAGCTCCTACAATGAGCAGTTCTTC	CASLGGSSYNEQFF
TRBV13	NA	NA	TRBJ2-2	TGTGCCAGCAGCTTAAGGGGCACCGGGGAGCTGTTTTTT	CASSLRGTGELFF
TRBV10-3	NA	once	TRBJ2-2	TGTGCCACCCTGGATATGGGCGGGGAGCTGTTTTTT	CATLDMGGELFF
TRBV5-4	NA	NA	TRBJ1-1	TGTGCCAGCAGCTTGGTTTCCAACACTGAAGCTTTCTTT	CASSLVSNTEAFF
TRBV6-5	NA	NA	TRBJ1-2	TGTGCCAGCAGGGGAGAGGAACTGGGCTACACCTTC	CASRGEELGYTF
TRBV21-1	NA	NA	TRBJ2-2	TGTGCCAGCAGCAAAAAATCCGGACTAGCGGGAGGGCCGTCGAGTACCGGGGAGCTGTTTTTT	CASSKKSGLAGGPSSTGELFF
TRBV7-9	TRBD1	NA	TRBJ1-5	TGTGCCAGCAGCTTAGGACAGGGAGGGTGGCCCCAGCATTTT	CASSLGQGGWPQHF
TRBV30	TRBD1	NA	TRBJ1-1	TGTGCCTGGAAGATGTGGACAGGGCTGGGCACTGAAGCTTTCTTT	CAWKMWTGLGTEAFF
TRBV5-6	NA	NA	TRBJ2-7	TGTGCCAGCAGCTTGGTAACTGGGTTCCACGAGCAGTACTTC	CASSLVTGFHEQYF
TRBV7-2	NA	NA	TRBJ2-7	TGTGCCAGCAGCTCCGAAGTTGGGAGCCACTACGAGCAGTACTTC	CASSSEVGSHYEQYF
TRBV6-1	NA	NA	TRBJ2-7	TGTGCCAGCAGTGATACTAACAGGGTGGGCGAGCAGTACTTC	CASSDTNRVGEQYF
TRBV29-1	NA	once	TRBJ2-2	TGCAGCGCCACAGGCGAGAACACCGGGGAGCTGTTTTTT	CSATGENTGELFF
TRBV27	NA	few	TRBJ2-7	TGTGCCAGCAGTTTAGGGATTTCCTACGAGCAGTACTTC	CASSLGISYEQYF
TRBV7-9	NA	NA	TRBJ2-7	TGTGCCAGCAGCTTAGTTAGCGACTACGAGCAGTACTTC	CASSLVSDYEQYF
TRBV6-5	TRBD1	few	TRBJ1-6	TGTGCCAGCAGTTACTCCGGGACAGGGGTTAATTCACCCCTCCACTTT	CASSYSGTGVNSPLHF
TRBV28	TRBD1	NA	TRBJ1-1	TGTGCCAGCAGTCCTTCGACAGGGGGCACTGAAGCTTTCTTT	CASSPSTGGTEAFF
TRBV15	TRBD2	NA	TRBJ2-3	TGTGCCACCAGCAGAGCGACTAGCGGAATCACAGATACGCAGTATTTT	CATSRATSGITDTQYF
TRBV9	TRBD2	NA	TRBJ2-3	TGTGCCAGCAGCGTGGCGCGGGGGATTGGCGAAGATACGCAGTATTTT	CASSVARGIGEDTQYF
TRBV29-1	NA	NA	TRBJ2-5	TGCAGCGTTGAAGACCCGGACCAAGGGGCCCAGTACTTC	CSVEDPDQGAQYF
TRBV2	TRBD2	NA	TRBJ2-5	TGTGCCAGCATTGGGACTAGCGGGGTCCCCCAAGAGACCCAGTACTTC	CASIGTSGVPQETQYF
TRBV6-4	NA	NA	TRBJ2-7	TGTGCCATCTGCCTCGGGACGGCTTTCTACGAGCAGTACTTC	CAICLGTAFYEQYF
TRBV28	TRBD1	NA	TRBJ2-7	TGTGCCAGCAGCGATATGGACAGGGCCTTCTACGAGCAGTACTTC	CASSDMDRAFYEQYF
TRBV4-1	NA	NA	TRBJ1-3	TGCGCCAGCAGCCAAGATTCGTCGACTGCAGGAAACACCATATATTTT	CASSQDSSTAGNTIYF
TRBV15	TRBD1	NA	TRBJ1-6	TGTGCCACCAGCTATGGACAGGGAACTAATTCACCCCTCCACTTT	CATSYGQGTNSPLHF
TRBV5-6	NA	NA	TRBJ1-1	TGTGCCAGCAGCTTTGGGACACCGAACACTGAAGCTTTCTTT	CASSFGTPNTEAFF
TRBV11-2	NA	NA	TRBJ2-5	TGTGCCAGCAGCCCTAGGGACGTGCGTACGGAGACCCAGTACTTC	CASSPRDVRTETQYF
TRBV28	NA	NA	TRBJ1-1	TGTGCCAGCAGTCCCCCAGGGCAGCAATTCCTTATGAACACTGAAGCTTTCTTT	CASSPPGQQFLMNTEAFF
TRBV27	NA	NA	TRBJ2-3	TGTGCCAGCAGTCTCATCGCAGATACGCAGTATTTT	CASSLIADTQYF
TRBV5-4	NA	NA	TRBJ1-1	TGTGCCAGCAGCTTGGCCCCCCCGGGAGAAGCTTTCTTT	CASSLAPPGEAFF
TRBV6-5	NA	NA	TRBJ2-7	TGTGCCAGCAGTTACGGGACCGGCGGCTCCTACGAGCAGTACTTC	CASSYGTGGSYEQYF
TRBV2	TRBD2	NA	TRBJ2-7	TGTGCCAGCACTGGGACTAGCGGGAGTGGGCACTACGAGCAGTACTTC	CASTGTSGSGHYEQYF
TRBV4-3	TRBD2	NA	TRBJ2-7	TGCGCCAGCAGCCAAGATTGGGCTAGCGGGAACTACGAGCAGTACTTC	CASSQDWASGNYEQYF
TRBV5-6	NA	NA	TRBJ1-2	TGTGCCAGCAGCACGGAAGGGGTGAATGGCTACACCTTC	CASSTEGVNGYTF
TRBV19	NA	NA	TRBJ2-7	TGTGCCAGTAGTATAGTTTTCACGACAGGAGATTATAGTTCCTACGAGCAGTACTTC	CASSIVFTTGDYSSYEQYF
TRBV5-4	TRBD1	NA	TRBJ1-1	TGTGCCAGCAGGGGTGAGACAGGGGGCGAGGTCACTGAAGCTTTCTTT	CASRGETGGEVTEAFF
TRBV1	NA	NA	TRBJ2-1	TGCACCAGCAGACTACTCGGCTCCAGCTCCTACAATGAGCAGTTCTTC	CTSRLLGSSSYNEQFF
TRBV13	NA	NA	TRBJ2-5	TGTGCCAGCAGCTTGGATTTGGAGGAAGAGACCCAGTACTTC	CASSLDLEEETQYF
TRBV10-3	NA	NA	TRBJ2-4	TGTGCCATCAGTGAAGTCACCGAAAACATTCAGTACTTC	CAISEVTENIQYF
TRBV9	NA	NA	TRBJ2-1	TGTGCCAGCAGCGTAGCTACCGGAGGGGATGAGCAGTTCTTC	CASSVATGGDEQFF
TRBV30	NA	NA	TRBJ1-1	TGTGCCTGGAGTTATACGGTGAACACTGAAGCTTTCTTT	CAWSYTVNTEAFF
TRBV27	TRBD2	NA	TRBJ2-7	TGTGCCAGCCGCCCGGGAGGGCCCCACGAGCAGTACTTC	CASRPGGPHEQYF
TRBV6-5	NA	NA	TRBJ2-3	TGTGCCAGCAGTTACTCCGTAGGGGGCACAGATACGCAGTATTTT	CASSYSVGGTDTQYF
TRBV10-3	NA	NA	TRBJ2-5	TGTGCCATCAGTGATCCCGGGGGTAGGGAGACCCAGTACTTC	CAISDPGGRETQYF